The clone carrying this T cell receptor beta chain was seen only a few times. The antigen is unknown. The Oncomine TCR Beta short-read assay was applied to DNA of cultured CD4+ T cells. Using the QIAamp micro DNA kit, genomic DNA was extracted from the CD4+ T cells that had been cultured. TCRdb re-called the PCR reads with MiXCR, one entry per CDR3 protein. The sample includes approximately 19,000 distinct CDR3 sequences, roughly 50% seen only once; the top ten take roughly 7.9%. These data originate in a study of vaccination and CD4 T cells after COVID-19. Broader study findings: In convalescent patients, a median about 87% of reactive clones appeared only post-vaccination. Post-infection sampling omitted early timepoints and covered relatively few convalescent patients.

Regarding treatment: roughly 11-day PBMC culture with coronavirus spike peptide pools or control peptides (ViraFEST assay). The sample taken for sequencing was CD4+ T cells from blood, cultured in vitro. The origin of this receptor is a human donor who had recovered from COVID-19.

CDR3: CAWTQEDSKAFF. The CDR3 bases are TGTGCCTGGACACAGGAGGACTCTAAAGCTTTCTTT. The chain joins TRBV30 to TRBJ1-1, with a weak D call TRBD1 (5 bases). V dropped 4 bases and J dropped 9 bases, with 15 bases sitting between them. This CDR3 is built from 12 residues. Germline-derived CDR1 and CDR2 are GTSNPN and SVGIG (reference sequence).